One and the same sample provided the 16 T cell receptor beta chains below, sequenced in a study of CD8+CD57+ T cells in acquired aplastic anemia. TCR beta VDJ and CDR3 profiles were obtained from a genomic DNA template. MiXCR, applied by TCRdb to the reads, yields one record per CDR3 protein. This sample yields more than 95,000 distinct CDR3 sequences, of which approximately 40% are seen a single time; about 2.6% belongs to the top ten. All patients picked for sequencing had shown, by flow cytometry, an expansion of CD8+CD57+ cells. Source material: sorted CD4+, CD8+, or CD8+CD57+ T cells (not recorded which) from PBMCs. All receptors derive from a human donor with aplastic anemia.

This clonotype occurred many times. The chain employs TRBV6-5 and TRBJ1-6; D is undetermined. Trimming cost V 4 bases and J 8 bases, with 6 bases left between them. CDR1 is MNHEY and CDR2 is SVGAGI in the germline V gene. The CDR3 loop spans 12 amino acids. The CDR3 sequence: CASSSQYSPLHF. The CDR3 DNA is TGTGCCAGCAGTTCTCAGTATTCACCCCTCCACTTT.

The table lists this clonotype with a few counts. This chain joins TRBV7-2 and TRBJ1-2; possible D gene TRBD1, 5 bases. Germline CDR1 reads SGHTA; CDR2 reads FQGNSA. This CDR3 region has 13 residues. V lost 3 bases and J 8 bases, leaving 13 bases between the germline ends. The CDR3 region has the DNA TGTGCCAGCAGCTTCGGGACGATAGAAGGCTACACCTTC. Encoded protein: CASSFGTIEGYTF.

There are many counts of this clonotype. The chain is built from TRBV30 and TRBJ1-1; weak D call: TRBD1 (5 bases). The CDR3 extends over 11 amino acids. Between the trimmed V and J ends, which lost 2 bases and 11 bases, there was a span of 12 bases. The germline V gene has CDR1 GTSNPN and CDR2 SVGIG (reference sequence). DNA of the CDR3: TGTGCCTGGAGTTCGGGGGTAGGGGCTTTCTTT. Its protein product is CAWSSGVGAFF.

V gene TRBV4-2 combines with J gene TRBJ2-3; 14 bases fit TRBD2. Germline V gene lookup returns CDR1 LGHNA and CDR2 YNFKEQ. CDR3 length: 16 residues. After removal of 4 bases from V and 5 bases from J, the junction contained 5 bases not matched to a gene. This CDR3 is CASSPGLAGVVDTQYF. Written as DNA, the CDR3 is TGTGCCAGCAGCCCGGGACTAGCGGGAGTGGTAGATACGCAGTATTTT.

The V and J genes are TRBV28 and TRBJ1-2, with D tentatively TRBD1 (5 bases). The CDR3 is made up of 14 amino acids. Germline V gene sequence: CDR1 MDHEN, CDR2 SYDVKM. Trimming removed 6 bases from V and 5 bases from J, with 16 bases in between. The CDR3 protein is CASSWSQGTYGYTF. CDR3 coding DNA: TGTGCCAGCAGCTGGTCGCAGGGTACATATGGCTACACCTTC.

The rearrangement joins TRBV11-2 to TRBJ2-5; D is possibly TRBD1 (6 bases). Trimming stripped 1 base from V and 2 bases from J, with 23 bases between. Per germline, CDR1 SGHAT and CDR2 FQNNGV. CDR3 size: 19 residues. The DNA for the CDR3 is TGTGCCAGCAGCTTAGTTGAGGGTGGTTGGGGGCCAGATCAAGAGACCCAGTACTTC. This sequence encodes CASSLVEGGWGPDQETQYF.

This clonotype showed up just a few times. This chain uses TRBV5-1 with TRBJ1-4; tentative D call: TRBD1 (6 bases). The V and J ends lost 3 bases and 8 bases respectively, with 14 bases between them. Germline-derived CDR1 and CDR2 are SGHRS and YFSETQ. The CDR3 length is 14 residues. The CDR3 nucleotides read TGCGCCAGCAGCTATGCAGGGGTAAAAGAAAAACTGTTTTTT. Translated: CASSYAGVKEKLFF.

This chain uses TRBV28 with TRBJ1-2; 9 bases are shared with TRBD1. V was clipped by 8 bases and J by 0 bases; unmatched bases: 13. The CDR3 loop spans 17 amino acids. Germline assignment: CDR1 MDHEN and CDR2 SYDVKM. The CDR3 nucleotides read TGTGCCAGCGCTGCTGAGGGACAGGGTAGATCTAACTATGGCTACACCTTC. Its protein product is CASAAEGQGRSNYGYTF.

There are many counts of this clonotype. CDR3 nucleotides: TGTGCCAGCAGGTCATGGCGGGGACCCGGTAATGAGCAGTTCTTC. It translates to CASRSWRGPGNEQFF. V is TRBV7-3 and J is TRBJ2-1; perhaps TRBD2 as D (6 bases). Trimming removed 6 bases from V and 7 bases from J, with 19 bases in between. Germline CDR1 and CDR2: SGHTA and FQGTGA. The CDR3 contains 15 residues.

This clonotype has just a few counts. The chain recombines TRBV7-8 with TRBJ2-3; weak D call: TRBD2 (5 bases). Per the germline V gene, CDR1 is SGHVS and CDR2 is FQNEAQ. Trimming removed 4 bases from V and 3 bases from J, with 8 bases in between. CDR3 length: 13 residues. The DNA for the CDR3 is TGTGCCAGCAGCTCACTAGAGACAGATACGCAGTATTTT. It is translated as CASSSLETDTQYF.

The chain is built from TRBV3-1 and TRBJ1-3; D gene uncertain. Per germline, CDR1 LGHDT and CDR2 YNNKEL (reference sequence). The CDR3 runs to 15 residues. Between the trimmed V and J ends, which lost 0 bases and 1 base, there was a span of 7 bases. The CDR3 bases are TGTGCCAGCAGCCAAGAGATGAGTTCTGGAAACACCATATATTTT. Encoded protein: CASSQEMSSGNTIYF.

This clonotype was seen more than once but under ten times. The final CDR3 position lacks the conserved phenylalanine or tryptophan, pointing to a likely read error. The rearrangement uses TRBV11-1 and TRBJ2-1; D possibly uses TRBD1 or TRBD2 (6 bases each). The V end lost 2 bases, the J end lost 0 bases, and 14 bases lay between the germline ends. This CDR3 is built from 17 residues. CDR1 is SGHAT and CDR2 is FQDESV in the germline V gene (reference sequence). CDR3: CASSLSVADSSYNEQFS. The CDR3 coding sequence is TGTGCCAGCAGCTTAAGTGTAGCGGACAGCTCCTACAATGAGCAGTTCTCC.

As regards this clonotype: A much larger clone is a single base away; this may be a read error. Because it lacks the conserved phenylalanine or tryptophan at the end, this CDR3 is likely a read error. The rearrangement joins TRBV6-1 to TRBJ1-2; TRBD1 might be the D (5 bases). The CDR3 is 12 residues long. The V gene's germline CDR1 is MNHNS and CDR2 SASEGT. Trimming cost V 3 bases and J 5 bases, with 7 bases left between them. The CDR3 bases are TGTGCCAGCAGTGACAGGGTATATGGCTACACCCTC. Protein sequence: CASSDRVYGYTL.

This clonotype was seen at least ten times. The CDR3, as DNA: TGCGCCAGCAGAAGTTCAGGGAACACTGAAGCTTTCTTT. Translation: CASRSSGNTEAFF. The chain has TRBV10-2 and TRBJ1-1; no firm D call. This CDR3 is built from 13 residues. Germline V gives CDR1 WSHSY, CDR2 SAAADI. Trimming removed 6 bases from V and 1 base from J, with 9 bases in between.

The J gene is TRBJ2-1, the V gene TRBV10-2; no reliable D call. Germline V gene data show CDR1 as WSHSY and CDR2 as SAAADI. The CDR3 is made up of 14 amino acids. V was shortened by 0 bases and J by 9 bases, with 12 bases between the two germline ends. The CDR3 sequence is CASSESEKGFEQFF. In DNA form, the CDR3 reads TGCGCCAGCAGTGAGTCGGAGAAAGGATTTGAGCAGTTCTTC.

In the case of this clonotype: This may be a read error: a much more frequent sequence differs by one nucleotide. The CDR3 region has the DNA TGTGCCATCAGTTCCCCGGGAGCCCACTACGAGCAGTACTTC. This codes for CAISSPGAHYEQYF. This chain connects TRBV10-3 to TRBJ2-7; possible D gene TRBD2, 6 bases. The CDR3 length is 14 residues. The V gene lost 5 bases and the J gene lost 3 bases, with 14 bases spanning the gap. The germline V gene encodes CDR1 ENHRY and CDR2 SYGVKD.